The following is a T cell receptor beta chain sequence with its context. Its antigen is still unknown. Germline CDR1 reads SGHNT; CDR2 reads YYREEE (reference sequence). V dropped 5 bases and J dropped 5; count of bases not matched to a gene: 3. This CDR3 is 13 amino acids long. Amplification used 60 Vbeta primers and 13 Jbeta primers. The assay was immunoSEQ multiplex PCR, and TCRdb's table has in-frame clones only and misses some. This table holds 150,000 to 200,000 clones, around 62% found once. The source of the sample is a study of cytomegalovirus exposure and HLA in healthy donors. Study at large: Early on, a data release was issued that held tens of millions of unique TCRs from HLA-typed donors. Whole-study results and caveats: The likely explanation for a cluster of highly shared sequence variants was sequencing artifact.

V is TRBV5-4 and J is TRBJ2-5; 10 bases agree with TRBD2. The sequencing sample was made of PBMCs. The sequence derives from a man between 35 and 55 years old in good health and CMV-seronegative. CDR3 sequence: CASSSSGSETQYF. CDR3 DNA: TGTGCCAGCAGTTCTAGCGGGAGCGAGACCCAGTACTTC.